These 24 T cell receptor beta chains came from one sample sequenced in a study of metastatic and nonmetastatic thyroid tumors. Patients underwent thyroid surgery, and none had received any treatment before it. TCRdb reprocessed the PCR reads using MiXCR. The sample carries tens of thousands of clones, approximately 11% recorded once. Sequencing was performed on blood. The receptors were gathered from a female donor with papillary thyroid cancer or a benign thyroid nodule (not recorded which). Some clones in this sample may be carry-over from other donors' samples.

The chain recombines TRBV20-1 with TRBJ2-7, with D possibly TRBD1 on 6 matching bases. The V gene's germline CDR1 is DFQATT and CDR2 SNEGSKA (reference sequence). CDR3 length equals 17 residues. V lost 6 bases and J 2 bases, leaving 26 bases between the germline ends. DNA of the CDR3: TGCAGTGCCAGCAGTGAACTGGACAGCTTAACCACCTACGAGCAGTACTTC. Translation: CSASSELDSLTTYEQYF.

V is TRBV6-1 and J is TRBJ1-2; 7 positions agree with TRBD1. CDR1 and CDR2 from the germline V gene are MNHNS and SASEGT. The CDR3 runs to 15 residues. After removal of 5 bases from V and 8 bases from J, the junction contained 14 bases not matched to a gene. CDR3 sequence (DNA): TGTGCCAGCAGTCATCAAGGGGGCCAACCGGGGGGCTACACCTTC. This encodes CASSHQGGQPGGYTF.

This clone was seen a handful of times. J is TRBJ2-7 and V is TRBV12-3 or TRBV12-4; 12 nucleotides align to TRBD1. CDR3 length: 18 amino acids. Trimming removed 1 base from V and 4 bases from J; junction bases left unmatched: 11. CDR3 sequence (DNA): TGTGCCAGCAGTTTAGGGGGGACAGGGGGCGCTGCCAAATACGAGCAGTACTTC. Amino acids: CASSLGGTGGAAKYEQYF.

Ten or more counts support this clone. The CDR3 bases are TGCGCCAGCAGCTTACAGGGACAAGAGACCCAGTACTTC. Protein product: CASSLQGQETQYF. The J gene is TRBJ2-5, the V gene TRBV5-1, with a weak D call TRBD1 (6 bases). The CDR3 spans 13 residues. Trimming stripped 2 bases from V and 2 bases from J, with 7 bases between. CDR1 is SGHRS and CDR2 is YFSETQ in the germline V gene.

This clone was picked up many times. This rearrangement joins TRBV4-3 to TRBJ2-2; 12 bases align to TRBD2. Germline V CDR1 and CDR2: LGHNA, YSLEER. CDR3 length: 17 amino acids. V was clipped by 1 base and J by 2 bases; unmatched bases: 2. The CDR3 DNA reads TGCGCCAGCAGCCAAGTAGGACTAGCGGGAAACACCGGGGAGCTGTTTTTT. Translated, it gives CASSQVGLAGNTGELFF.

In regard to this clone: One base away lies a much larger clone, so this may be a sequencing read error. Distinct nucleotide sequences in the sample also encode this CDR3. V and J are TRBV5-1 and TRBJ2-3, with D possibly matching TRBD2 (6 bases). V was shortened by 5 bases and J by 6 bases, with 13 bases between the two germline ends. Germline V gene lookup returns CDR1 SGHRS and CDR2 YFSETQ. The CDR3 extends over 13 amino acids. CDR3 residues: CASSPNLADTQYF. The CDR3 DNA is TGCGCCAGCAGTCCCAACCTAGCGGATACGCAGTATTTT.

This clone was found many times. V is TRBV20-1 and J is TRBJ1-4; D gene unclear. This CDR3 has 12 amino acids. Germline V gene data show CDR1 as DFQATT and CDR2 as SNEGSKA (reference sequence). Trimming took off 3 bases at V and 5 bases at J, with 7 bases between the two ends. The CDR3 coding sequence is TGCAGTGCTAGTATGGAAAATGAAAAACTGTTTTTT. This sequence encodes CSASMENEKLFF.

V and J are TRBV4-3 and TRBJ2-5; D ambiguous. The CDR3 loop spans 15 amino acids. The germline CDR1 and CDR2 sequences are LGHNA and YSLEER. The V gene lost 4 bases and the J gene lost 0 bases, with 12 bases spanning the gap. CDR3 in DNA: TGCGCCAGCAGCCTAACGGCTGGAGACCAAGAGACCCAGTACTTC. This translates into CASSLTAGDQETQYF.

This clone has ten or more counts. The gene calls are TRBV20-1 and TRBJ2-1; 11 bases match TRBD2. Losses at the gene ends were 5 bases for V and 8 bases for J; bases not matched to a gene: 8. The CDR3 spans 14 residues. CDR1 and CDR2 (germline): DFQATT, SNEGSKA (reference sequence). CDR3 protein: CSAFTSGRSDEQFF. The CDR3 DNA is TGCAGTGCTTTCACTAGCGGGAGAAGCGATGAGCAGTTCTTC.

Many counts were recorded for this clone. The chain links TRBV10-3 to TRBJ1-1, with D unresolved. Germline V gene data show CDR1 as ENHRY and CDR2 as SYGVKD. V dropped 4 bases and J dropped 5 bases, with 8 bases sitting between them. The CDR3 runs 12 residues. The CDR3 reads CAISGHRTEAFF. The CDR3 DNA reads TGTGCCATCAGTGGCCACCGGACTGAAGCTTTCTTT.

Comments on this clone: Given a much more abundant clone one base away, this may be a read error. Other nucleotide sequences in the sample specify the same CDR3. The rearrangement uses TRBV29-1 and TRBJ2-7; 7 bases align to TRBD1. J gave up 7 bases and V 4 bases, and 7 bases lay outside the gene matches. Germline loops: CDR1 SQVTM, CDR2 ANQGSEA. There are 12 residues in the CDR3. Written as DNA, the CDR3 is TGCAGCGTTGCCCGGACAGGTAAGGAGCAGTACTTC. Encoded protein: CSVARTGKEQYF.

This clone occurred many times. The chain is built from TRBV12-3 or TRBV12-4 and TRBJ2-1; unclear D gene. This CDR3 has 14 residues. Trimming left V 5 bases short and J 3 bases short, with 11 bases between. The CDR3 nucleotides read TGTGCCAGCAGTCGCCAGGCTATCTACAATGAGCAGTTCTTC. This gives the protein CASSRQAIYNEQFF.

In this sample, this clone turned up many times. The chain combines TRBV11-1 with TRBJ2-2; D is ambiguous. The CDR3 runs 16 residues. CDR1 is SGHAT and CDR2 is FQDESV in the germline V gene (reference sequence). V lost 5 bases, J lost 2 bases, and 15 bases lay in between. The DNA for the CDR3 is TGTGCCAGCAGCCCCCGTGCAGGACCCAACACCGGGGAGCTGTTTTTT. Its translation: CASSPRAGPNTGELFF.

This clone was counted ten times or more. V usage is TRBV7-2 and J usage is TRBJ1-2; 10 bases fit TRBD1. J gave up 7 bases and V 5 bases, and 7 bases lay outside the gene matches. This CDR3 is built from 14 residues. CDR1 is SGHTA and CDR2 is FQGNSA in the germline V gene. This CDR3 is CASSPGTGVTGYTF. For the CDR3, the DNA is TGTGCCAGCAGCCCAGGGACAGGGGTAACTGGCTACACCTTC.

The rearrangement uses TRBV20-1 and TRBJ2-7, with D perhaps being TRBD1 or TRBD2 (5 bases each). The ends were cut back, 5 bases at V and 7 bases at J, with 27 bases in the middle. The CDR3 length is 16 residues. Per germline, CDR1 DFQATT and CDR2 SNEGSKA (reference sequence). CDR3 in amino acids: CSAGGSGGLSMREQYF. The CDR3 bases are TGCAGTGCTGGGGGATCCGGCGGGCTTAGCATGCGAGAGCAGTACTTC.

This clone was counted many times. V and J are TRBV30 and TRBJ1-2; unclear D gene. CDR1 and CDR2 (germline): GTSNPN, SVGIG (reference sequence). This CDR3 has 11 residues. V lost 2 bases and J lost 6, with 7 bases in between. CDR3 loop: CAWSRVNGYTF. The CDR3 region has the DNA TGTGCCTGGAGTCGGGTTAATGGCTACACCTTC.

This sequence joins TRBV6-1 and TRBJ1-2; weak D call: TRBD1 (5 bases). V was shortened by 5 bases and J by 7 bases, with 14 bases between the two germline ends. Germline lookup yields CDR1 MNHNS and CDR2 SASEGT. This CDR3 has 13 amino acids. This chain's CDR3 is CASSQGWGGGYTF. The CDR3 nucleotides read TGTGCCAGCAGTCAGGGTTGGGGGGGTGGCTACACCTTC.

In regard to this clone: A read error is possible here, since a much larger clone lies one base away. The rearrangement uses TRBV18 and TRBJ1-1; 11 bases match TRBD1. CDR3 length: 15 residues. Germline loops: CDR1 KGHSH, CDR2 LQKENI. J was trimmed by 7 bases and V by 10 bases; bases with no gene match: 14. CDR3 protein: CAISGGTGGYSEAFF. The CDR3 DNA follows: TGTGCCATCTCGGGCGGGACAGGGGGATATAGTGAAGCTTTCTTT. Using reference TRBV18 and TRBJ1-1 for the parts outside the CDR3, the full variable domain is NAGVMQNPRHLVRRRGQEARLRCSPMKGHSHVYWYRQLPEEGLKFMVYLQKENIIDESGMPKERFSAEFPKEGPSILRIQQVVRGDSAAYFCAISGGTGGYSEAFFGQGTRLTVV.

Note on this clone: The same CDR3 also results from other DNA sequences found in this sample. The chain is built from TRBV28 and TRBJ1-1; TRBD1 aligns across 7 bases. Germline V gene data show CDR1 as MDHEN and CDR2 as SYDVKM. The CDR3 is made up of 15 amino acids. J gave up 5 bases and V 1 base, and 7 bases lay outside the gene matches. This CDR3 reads CASSLSVTGTTEAFF. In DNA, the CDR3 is TGTGCCAGCAGTTTATCAGTGACAGGGACGACTGAAGCTTTCTTT.

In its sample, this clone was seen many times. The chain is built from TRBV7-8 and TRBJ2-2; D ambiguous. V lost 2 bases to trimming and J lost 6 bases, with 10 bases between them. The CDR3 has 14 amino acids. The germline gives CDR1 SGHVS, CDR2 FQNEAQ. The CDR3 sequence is CASSLSSAPGELFF. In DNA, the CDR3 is TGTGCCAGCAGCTTATCTTCGGCACCCGGGGAGCTGTTTTTT.

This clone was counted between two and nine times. The CDR3 sequence is CASTLRGAGVGTDTQYF. The CDR3 coding sequence is TGTGCCAGCACCCTCCGTGGGGCGGGAGTAGGAACAGATACGCAGTATTTT. This chain connects TRBV4-2 to TRBJ2-3, with 7 bases identical to TRBD2. The CDR3 has 17 amino acids. The germline V gene has CDR1 LGHNA and CDR2 YNFKEQ. J lost 3 bases, V lost 7 bases, and 16 bases had no gene match.

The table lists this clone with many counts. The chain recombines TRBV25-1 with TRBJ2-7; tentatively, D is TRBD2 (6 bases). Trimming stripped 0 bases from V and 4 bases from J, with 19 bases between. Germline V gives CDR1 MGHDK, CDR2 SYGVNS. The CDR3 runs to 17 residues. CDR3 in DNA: TGTGCCAGCAGTGAATACCCCCCTCCGGGAGACTTTTACGAGCAGTACTTC. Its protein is CASSEYPPPGDFYEQYF.

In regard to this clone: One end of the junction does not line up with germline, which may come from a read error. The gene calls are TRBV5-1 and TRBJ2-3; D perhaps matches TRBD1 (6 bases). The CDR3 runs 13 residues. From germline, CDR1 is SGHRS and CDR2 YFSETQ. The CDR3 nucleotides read TGCGCCAGCAGCCGTTGGAGGACAGATACTCAGTATTTT. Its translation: CASSRWRTDTQYF. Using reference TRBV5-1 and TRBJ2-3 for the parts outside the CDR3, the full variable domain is KAGVTQTPRYLIKTRGQQVTLSCSPISGHRSVSWYQQTPGQGLQFLFEYFSETQRNKGNFPGRFSGRQFSNSRSEMNVSTLELGDSALYLCASSRWRTDTQYFGPGTRLTVL.

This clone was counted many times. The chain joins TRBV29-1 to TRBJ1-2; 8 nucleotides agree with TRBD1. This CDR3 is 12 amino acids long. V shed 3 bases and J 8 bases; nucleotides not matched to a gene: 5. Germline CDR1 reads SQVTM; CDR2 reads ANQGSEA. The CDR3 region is CSVDQDRVGYTF. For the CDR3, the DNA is TGCAGCGTTGACCAGGACAGGGTCGGCTACACCTTC.